The sequence of this T cell receptor beta chain was determined in a study of liver allograft versus peripheral blood T cells. The overall study: What was compared were the T cell receptor repertoires in transplanted livers and those in the peripheral blood of recipients.

TCRdb processed the reads anew with MiXCR; each CDR3 protein has one entry. The sample lists about 470 distinct CDR3 sequences; around 13% were seen once. Worth noting for this clonotype: Its antigen is not known. One base away lies a much larger clone, so this may be a sequencing read error.

Trimming cost V 10 bases and J 10 bases; bases outside gene matches: 9. Germline-derived CDR1 and CDR2 are SGHNT and YENEEA. The CDR3 sequence is 12 residues long. General observations from the study: Repertoires of T cell receptors that resided inside liver allografts reportedly differed from those in peripheral blood.

This clonotype was sampled from a human patient who had a liver transplant. Some of the T cells might come from the graft donor. The chain uses TRBV11-3 and TRBJ2-1; 8 bases are a match to TRBD1. The CDR3 nucleotides are TGTGCCAACAGTCCCACAGGGGGGGAGCAGTTCTTC. As protein: CANSPTGGEQFF. The full variable domain, its missing parts supplied by reference TRBV11-3 and TRBJ2-1, is EAGVVQSPRYKIIEKKQPVAFWCNPISGHNTLYWYLQNLGQGPELLIRYENEEAVDDSQLPKDRFSAERLKGVDSTLKIQPAELGDSAVYLCANSPTGGEQFFGPGTRLTVL.